This entry concerns a single T cell receptor beta chain. Its antigen remains unknown. The single heparinised draw taken from each donor contained 90 to 150 mL of blood on average. Sorted populations all had greater than 95% purity. Reverse transcription of all isolated RNA meant that expressed TCRB transcripts were sequenced. Assay: immunoSEQ multiplex PCR; the TCRdb copy retains only in-frame clones and omits some. Of 37,000 or so clones in the sample, 45% to 50% were seen once. The data stem from a study of beta chain features in type 1 diabetes. Findings of the study overall: Whatever favoring of shorter templates PCR might show would apply equally to patients and controls.

The V gene lost 4 bases and the J gene lost 0 bases, with 8 bases spanning the gap. Per the germline V gene, CDR1 is SGHAT and CDR2 is FQNNGV. This CDR3 has 14 amino acids. Sequencing input: central memory CD4+ T cells from blood. The TCR sequence derives from a woman between 18 and 29 years old in good health. This sequence joins TRBV11-2 and TRBJ2-3, with D unclear. The CDR3 reads CASSSTWSTDTQYF. CDR3 coding DNA: TGTGCCAGCAGCTCCACATGGAGCACAGATACGCAGTATTTT.